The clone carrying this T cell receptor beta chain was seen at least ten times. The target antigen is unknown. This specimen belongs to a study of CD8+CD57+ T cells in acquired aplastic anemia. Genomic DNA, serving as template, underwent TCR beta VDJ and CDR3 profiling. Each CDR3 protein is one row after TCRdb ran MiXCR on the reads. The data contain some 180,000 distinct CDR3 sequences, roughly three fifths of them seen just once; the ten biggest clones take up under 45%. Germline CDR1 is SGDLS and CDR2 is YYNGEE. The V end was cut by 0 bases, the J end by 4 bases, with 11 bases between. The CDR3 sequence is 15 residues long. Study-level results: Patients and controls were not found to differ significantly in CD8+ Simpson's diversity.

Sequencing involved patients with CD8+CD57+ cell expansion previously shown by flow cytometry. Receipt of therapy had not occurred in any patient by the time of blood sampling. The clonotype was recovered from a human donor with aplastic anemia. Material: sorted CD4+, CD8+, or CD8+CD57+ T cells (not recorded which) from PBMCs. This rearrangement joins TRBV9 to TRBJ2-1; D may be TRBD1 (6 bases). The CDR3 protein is CASSVEQGFYNEQFF. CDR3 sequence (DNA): TGTGCCAGCAGCGTAGAGCAGGGGTTTTACAATGAGCAGTTCTTC.